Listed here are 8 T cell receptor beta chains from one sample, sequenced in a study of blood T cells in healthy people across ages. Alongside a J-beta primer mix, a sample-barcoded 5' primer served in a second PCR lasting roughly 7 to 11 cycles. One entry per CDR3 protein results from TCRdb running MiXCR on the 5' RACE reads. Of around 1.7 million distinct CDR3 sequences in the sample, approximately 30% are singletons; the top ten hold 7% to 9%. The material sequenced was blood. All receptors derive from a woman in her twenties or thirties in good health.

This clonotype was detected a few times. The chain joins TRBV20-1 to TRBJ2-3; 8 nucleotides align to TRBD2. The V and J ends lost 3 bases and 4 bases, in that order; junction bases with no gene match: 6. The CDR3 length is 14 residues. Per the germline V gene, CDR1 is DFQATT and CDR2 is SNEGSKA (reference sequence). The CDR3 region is CSASPPGGADTQYF. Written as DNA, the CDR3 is TGCAGTGCTAGCCCCCCGGGAGGGGCAGATACGCAGTATTTT.

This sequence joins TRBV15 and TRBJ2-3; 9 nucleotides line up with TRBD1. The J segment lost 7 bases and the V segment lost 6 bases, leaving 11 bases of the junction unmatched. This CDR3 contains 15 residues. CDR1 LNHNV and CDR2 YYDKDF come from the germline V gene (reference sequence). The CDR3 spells CATRPPGQGSNTQYF. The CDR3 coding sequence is TGTGCCACCAGACCTCCGGGACAGGGATCAAATACGCAGTATTTT.

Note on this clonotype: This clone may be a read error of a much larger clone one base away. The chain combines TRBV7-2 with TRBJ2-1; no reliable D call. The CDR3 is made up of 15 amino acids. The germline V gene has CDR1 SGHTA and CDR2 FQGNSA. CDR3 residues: CASSLSRTSYNVQFF. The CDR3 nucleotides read TGTGCCAGCAGCTTATCCCGGACCAGCTACAATGTGCAGTTCTTC.

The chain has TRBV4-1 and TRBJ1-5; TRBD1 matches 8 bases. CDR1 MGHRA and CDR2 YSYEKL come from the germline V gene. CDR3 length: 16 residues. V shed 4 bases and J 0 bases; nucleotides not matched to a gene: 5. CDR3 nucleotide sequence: TGCGCCAGCAGCCGCCTGCAGGGGGCTAGCAATCAGCCCCAGCATTTT. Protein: CASSRLQGASNQPQHF.

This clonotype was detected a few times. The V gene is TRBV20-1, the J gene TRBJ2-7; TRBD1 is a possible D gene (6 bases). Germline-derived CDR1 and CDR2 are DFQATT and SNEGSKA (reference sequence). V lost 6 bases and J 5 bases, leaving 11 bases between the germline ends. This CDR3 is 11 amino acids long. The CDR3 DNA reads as TGCAGTGCAAAAACAGGGAACGAGCAGTACTTC. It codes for CSAKTGNEQYF.

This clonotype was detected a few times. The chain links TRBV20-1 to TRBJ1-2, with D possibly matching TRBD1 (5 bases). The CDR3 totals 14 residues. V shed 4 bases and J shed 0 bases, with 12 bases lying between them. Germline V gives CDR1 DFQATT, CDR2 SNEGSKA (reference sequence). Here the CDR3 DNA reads TGCAGTGCTATAAACAGGATTTCTAACTATGGCTACACCTTC. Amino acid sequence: CSAINRISNYGYTF.

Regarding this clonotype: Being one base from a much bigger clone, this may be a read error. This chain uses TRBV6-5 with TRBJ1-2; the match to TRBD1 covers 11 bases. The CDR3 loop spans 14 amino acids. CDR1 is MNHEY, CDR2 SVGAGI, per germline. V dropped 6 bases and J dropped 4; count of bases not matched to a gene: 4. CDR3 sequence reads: CASRGQGGGYGYTF. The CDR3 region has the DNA TGTGCCAGCAGGGGACAGGGGGGCGGCTATGGCTACACCTTC.

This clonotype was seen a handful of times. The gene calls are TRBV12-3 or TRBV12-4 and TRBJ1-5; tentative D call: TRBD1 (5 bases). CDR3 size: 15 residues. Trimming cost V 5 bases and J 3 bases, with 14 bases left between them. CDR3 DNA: TGTGCCAGCAGTCACGCCGGGACGGTCAATCAGCCCCAGCATTTT. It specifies CASSHAGTVNQPQHF.